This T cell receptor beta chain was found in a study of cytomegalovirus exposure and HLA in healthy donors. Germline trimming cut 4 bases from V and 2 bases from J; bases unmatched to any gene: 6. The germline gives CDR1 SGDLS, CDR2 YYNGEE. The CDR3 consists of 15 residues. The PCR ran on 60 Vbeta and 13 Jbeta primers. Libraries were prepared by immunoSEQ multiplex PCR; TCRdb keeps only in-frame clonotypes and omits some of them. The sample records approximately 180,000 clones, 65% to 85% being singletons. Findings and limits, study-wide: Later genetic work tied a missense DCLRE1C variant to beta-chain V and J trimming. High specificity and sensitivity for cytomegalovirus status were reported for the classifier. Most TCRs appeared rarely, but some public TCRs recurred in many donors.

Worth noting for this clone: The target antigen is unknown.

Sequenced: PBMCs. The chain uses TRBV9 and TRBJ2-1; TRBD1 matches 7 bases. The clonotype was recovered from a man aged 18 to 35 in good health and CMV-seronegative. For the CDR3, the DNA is TGTGCCAGCAGCCCGACAGGGTGGGCCTACAATGAGCAGTTCTTC. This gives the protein CASSPTGWAYNEQFF. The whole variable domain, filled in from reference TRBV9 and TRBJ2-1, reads DSGVTQTPKHLITATGQRVTLRCSPRSGDLSVYWYQQSLDQGLQFLIQYYNGEERAKGNILERFSAQQFPDLHSELNLSSLELGDSALYFCASSPTGWAYNEQFFGPGTRLTVL.